This T cell receptor beta chain was documented in a study of OX40 agonist ivuxolimab in advanced cancers. Turning to the study itself: Patients took ivuxolimab, an agonistic anti-OX40 (CD134) antibody. Aged roughly 23 to 80 with a mean of about 60 years, they were less than 90% male.

Some clones are missing from TCRdb's copy, which holds only in-frame ones; the method was immunoSEQ multiplex PCR. The sample has about 69,000 clones; over 75% are singletons. Whole-study results and caveats: Part of the nonresponder group also had normalized T-cell clonal expansion that was low.

About this clone: Its matching antigen is unknown.

CDR3 length equals 17 residues. The V and J ends lost 0 bases and 6 bases, in that order; junction bases with no gene match: 14. CDR1 is SGHRS and CDR2 is YFSETQ in the germline V gene. This specimen consisted of CD4+ or CD8+ T cells sorted from blood, obtained in a trial of the OX40 agonist ivuxolimab. This clonotype was sampled from an adult with an advanced solid tumor such as melanoma, head and neck, liver or kidney cancer. V usage is TRBV5-1 and J usage is TRBJ1-1, with TRBD1 matching over 7 bases. This CDR3 is CASSLVQLTGMMAEAFF. Here the CDR3 DNA reads TGCGCCAGCAGCTTGGTTCAGTTGACAGGGATGATGGCTGAAGCTTTCTTT.